This entry lists 11 T cell receptor beta chains sequenced from one sample in a study of cytomegalovirus exposure and HLA in healthy donors. With 60 Vbeta and 13 Jbeta primers, the PCR was carried out. Sequencing used immunoSEQ multiplex PCR; TCRdb keeps in-frame clones, though not all of them. The sample carries 160,000 or so clones, about 69% recorded once. Material for sequencing was PBMCs. These receptors all come from a human donor in good health.

This clone has only a few counts. This sequence joins TRBV5-1 and TRBJ1-1; D gene uncertain. CDR1 is SGHRS and CDR2 is YFSETQ in the germline V gene. Trimming cost V 0 bases and J 2 bases, with 8 bases left between them. CDR3 length equals 14 residues. The CDR3 DNA is TGCGCCAGCAGCTTGGTAGGAGGAAACACTGAAGCTTTCTTT. This sequence encodes CASSLVGGNTEAFF. The full variable domain, its missing parts supplied by reference TRBV5-1 and TRBJ1-1, is KAGVTQTPRYLIKTRGQQVTLSCSPISGHRSVSWYQQTPGQGLQFLFEYFSETQRNKGNFPGRFSGRQFSNSRSEMNVSTLELGDSALYLCASSLVGGNTEAFFGQGTRLTVV.

As for this clone: This is likely a read error, given that the CDR3 carries no conserved phenylalanine or tryptophan at its end. The limits of the CDR3 on the DNA are not certain, so only TCRdb's listed CDR3 is given. The rearrangement uses TRBV11-2 and TRBJ1-1; no DNA check was done on the table's D call, TRBD1. CDR1 is SGHAT, CDR2 FQNNGV, per germline. The CDR3 sequence runs 17 residues, both termini included. The CDR3 region is CASSLPLARVGRTGLEL.

This clone appeared once. The V call is TRBV6-1, the J call TRBJ2-7; D not certain. The CDR3 totals 12 residues. Germline V lookup: CDR1 MNHNS, CDR2 SASEGT. Trimming cost V 4 bases and J 2 bases, with 6 bases left between them. CDR3 bases: TGTGCCAGCAGTGCGTACACCTACGAGCAGTACTTC. Its protein product is CASSAYTYEQYF.

There are a few counts of this clone. The chain has TRBV9 and TRBJ1-5; no reliable D call. The CDR3 consists of 15 residues. V dropped 0 bases and J dropped 0 bases, with 7 bases sitting between them. Germline V gene data show CDR1 as SGDLS and CDR2 as YYNGEE. CDR3 DNA sequence: TGTGCCAGCAGCGTAGGGCCAGATAGCAATCAGCCCCAGCATTTT. This codes for CASSVGPDSNQPQHF.

This clone appeared a single time. This chain joins TRBV29-1 and TRBJ2-2; a weak D match, TRBD1 (5 bases). The CDR3 is 12 residues long. Trimming removed 8 bases at V and 4 bases at J, with 11 bases between. CDR1 is SQVTM and CDR2 is ANQGSEA in the germline V gene. In DNA, the CDR3 is TGCAGCCTTGTCCAGGGCACCGGGGAGCTGTTTTTT. Its translation is CSLVQGTGELFF.

With regard to this clone: The same CDR3 can be traced to other DNA sequences in this sample. This rearrangement joins TRBV27 to TRBJ1-1; D perhaps matches TRBD1 (6 bases). Per the germline V gene, CDR1 is MNHEY and CDR2 is SMNVEV (reference sequence). The CDR3 loop spans 12 amino acids. Between the trimmed V and J ends, which lost 7 bases and 4 bases, there was a span of 10 bases. CDR3: CASKRGLTEAFF. For the CDR3, the DNA is TGTGCCAGCAAGCGGGGGCTCACTGAAGCTTTCTTT.

The chain is built from TRBV15 and TRBJ2-1; D perhaps matches TRBD1 (6 bases). This CDR3 is 13 amino acids long. The V gene lost 5 bases and the J gene lost 6 bases, with 11 bases spanning the gap. The germline V gene encodes CDR1 LNHNV and CDR2 YYDKDF (reference sequence). As DNA, the CDR3 is TGTGCCACCAGCCCCCGGACAGTCAATGAGCAGTTCTTC. Residues: CATSPRTVNEQFF.

The chain uses TRBV6-5 and TRBJ1-2; 8 bases agree with TRBD1. Germline V gives CDR1 MNHEY, CDR2 SVGAGI. This CDR3 comprises 13 residues. V lost 5 bases, J lost 7 bases, and 6 bases stayed unmatched. This chain's CDR3 is CASSRGQGGGYTF. The DNA for the CDR3 is TGTGCCAGCAGTCGTGGACAGGGCGGTGGCTACACCTTC.

This clone was seen a single time. V is TRBV6-5 and J is TRBJ2-5; the D is unclear. V was trimmed by 7 bases and J by 2 bases, leaving 14 bases between them. The germline V gene has CDR1 MNHEY and CDR2 SVGAGI. The CDR3 sequence is 14 residues long. Here the CDR3 DNA reads TGTGCCAGCATCCCCGGTTGGGCGCAAGAGACCCAGTACTTC. Translating gives CASIPGWAQETQYF.

V usage is TRBV19 and J usage is TRBJ2-3; TRBD2 matches at 9 bases. Trimming at V came to 3 bases and at J to 4 bases, leaving 5 bases not matched to a gene. Germline CDR1 is LNHDA and CDR2 is SQIVND (reference sequence). The CDR3 is 15 amino acids. Written as DNA, the CDR3 is TGTGCCAGTAGTATCGGCGGGGGGGCAGCAGATACGCAGTATTTT. Encoded protein: CASSIGGGAADTQYF.

The J gene is TRBJ2-1, the V gene TRBV30; D is unresolved. The CDR3 extends over 14 amino acids. Trimming cost V 1 base and J 0 bases, with 7 bases left between them. Germline V gives CDR1 GTSNPN, CDR2 SVGIG (reference sequence). The CDR3: CAWSAESSYNEQFF. CDR3 coding DNA: TGTGCCTGGAGTGCAGAAAGCTCCTACAATGAGCAGTTCTTC.